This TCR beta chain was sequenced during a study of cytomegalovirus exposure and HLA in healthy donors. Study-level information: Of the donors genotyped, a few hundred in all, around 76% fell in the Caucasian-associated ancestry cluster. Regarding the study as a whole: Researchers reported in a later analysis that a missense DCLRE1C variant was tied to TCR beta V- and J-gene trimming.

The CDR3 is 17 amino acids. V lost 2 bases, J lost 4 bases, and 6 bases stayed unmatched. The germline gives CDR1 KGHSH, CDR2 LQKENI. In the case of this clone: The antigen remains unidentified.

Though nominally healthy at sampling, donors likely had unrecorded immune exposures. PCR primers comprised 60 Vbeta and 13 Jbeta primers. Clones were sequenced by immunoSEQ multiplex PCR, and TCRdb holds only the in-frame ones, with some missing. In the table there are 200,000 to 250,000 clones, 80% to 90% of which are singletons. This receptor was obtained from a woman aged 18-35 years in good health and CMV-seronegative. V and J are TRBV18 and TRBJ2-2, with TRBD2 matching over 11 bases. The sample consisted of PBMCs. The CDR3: CASSPVASGRSTGELFF. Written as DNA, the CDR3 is TGTGCCAGCTCACCAGTAGCTAGCGGGAGGTCCACCGGGGAGCTGTTTTTT.